This TCR beta chain is from a study of blood T cell repertoires in COVID-19. V shed 3 bases and J shed 8 bases, with 10 bases lying between them. This CDR3 comprises 13 residues. Germline lookup yields CDR1 MDHEN and CDR2 SYDVKM. Sequencing used immunoSEQ multiplex PCR; TCRdb keeps in-frame clones, though not all of them. The sample yields about 190,000 clones, around 85% seen once. Participants were placed into cohorts based on the clinical history they reported. Each recovered donor of Cohort 3 presented with two negative PCRs, clearance, or symptom resolution. Material for sequencing was PBMCs or T cells enriched from blood (not recorded which). The V call is TRBV28, the J call TRBJ1-4; no clear D. This TCR was sampled from a young woman who had recovered from COVID-19. The DNA for the CDR3 is TGTGCCAGCAGTTTCGAGGGCAACGAAAAACTGTTTTTT. Protein: CASSFEGNEKLFF.